The present T cell receptor (beta chain) was sequenced within a study of T cells after posttransplantation cyclophosphamide. Study-level findings and limits: After PTCy, TRB diversity resembled that of CNI/methotrexate controls.

The assay was immunoSEQ multiplex PCR, and TCRdb's table has in-frame clones only and misses some. Of about 53,000 clones in the sample, about 86% were seen once. V lost 0 bases and J lost 2, with 17 bases in between. CDR1 and CDR2 (germline): SGHRS, YFSETQ. The CDR3 has 17 residues. This clone occurred once. The target antigen is unknown. The sequence derives from a young man with a blood cancer, CMV-positive, and with a related stem cell donor. V and J are TRBV5-1 and TRBJ2-5; tentatively, D is TRBD1 (5 bases). The specimen sequenced was PBMCs. The chain's CDR3 is CASSLGAGLGRQETQYF. DNA for the CDR3: TGCGCCAGCAGCTTGGGTGCAGGGCTCGGACGGCAAGAGACCCAGTACTTC.